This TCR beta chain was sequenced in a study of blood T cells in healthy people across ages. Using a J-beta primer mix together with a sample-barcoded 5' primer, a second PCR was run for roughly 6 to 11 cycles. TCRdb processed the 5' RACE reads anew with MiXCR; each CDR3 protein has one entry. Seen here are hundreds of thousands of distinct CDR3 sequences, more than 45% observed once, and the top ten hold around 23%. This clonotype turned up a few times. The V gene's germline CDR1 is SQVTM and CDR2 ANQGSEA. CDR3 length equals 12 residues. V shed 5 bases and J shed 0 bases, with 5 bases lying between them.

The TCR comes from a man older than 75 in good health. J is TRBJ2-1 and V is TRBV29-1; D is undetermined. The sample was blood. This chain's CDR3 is CSVSGSYNEQFF. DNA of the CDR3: TGCAGCGTTTCTGGCTCCTACAATGAGCAGTTCTTC.